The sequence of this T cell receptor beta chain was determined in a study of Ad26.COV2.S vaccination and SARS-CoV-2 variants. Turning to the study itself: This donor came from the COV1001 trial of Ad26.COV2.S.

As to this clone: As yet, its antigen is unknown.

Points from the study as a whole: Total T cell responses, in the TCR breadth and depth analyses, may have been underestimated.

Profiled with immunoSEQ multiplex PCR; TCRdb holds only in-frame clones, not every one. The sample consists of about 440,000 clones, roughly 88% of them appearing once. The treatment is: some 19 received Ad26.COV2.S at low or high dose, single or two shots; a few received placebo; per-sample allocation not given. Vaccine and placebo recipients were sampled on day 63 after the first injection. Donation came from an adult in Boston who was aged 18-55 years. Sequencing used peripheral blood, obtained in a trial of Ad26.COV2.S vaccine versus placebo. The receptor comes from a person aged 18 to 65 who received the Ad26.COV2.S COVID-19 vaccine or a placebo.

The CDR3, as DNA: TGTGCCAGTATGGGGGACAGCCGAGGCCACCGGGAGCAGTTCTTC. Its protein product is CASMGDSRGHREQFF. The rearrangement joins TRBV19 to TRBJ2-1; TRBD1 agrees at 7 bases. This CDR3 contains 15 residues. With 7 bases clipped from V and 10 bases from J, the junction kept 16 bases outside the gene matches. CDR1 and CDR2 from the germline V gene are LNHDA and SQIVND (reference sequence).